Following are 15 T cell receptor beta chains from one sample sequenced in a study of blood T cells in healthy people across ages. Together with a sample-barcoded 5' primer, a J-beta primer mix was included in a second PCR lasting roughly 6 to 12 cycles. TCRdb itself ran the 5' RACE reads through MiXCR, one entry per CDR3 protein. This sample has 1.5 million to 1.9 million distinct CDR3 sequences, with less than 45% found just once. Material: blood. The source of these receptors is a woman between 18 and 29 years old in good health.

This clonotype was counted a single time. Mismatch with germline at one junction end may stem from a read error. The chain employs TRBV12-3 or TRBV12-4 and TRBJ1-6, with D possibly matching TRBD1 (5 bases). The CDR3 is made up of 13 amino acids. CDR3 DNA: TGTGCCAGCAGGGGGCCCTATAGTTCACCCCTCCACTTT. It is translated as CASRGPYSSPLHF.

On this clonotype itself: A read error may explain this, as a much larger clone is one base away. The chain recombines TRBV6-6 with TRBJ2-4; weak D call: TRBD2 (6 bases). The J call may be wrong; the DNA end is better matched by TRBJ2-7. The CDR3 consists of 15 residues. Germline loops: CDR1 MNHNY, CDR2 SVGAGI (reference sequence). The CDR3 spells CASSYSGRRSYEQYF. The CDR3 region has the DNA TGTGCCAGCAGTTACTCGGGGAGGCGCTCCTACGAGCAGTACTTC.

This clonotype was recorded a few times. The chain links TRBV27 to TRBJ2-1, with a tentative D call TRBD1 (5 bases). Trimming left V 0 bases short and J 4 bases short, with 19 bases between. The CDR3 contains 18 residues. Germline loops: CDR1 MNHEY, CDR2 SMNVEV (reference sequence). CDR3 DNA: TGTGCCAGCAGTTTATCGACTCGAGTCAGGGCCGAGTACAATGAGCAGTTCTTC. Residues: CASSLSTRVRAEYNEQFF.

The chain combines TRBV7-2 with TRBJ1-4, with D perhaps TRBD1 (5 bases). This CDR3 has 17 residues. V lost 3 bases to trimming and J lost 0 bases, with 14 bases between them. The germline V gene encodes CDR1 SGHTA and CDR2 FQGNSA. Written as DNA, the CDR3 is TGTGCCAGCAGCTTTGGTCCCGCGACAGCAACTAATGAAAAACTGTTTTTT. This sequence encodes CASSFGPATATNEKLFF.

The chain joins TRBV28 to TRBJ1-2; tentatively, D is TRBD1 (6 bases). Germline CDR1 reads MDHEN; CDR2 reads SYDVKM. The CDR3 contains 14 residues. V shed 5 bases and J shed 4 bases, with 14 bases lying between them. The CDR3 loop is CASSPAGGAYGYTF. The CDR3 region has the DNA TGTGCCAGCAGTCCCGCTGGGGGGGCCTATGGCTACACCTTC.

This clonotype was seen repeatedly, ten times or more. V gene TRBV12-3 or TRBV12-4 combines with J gene TRBJ2-3; D uncertain. V was pared by 6 bases and J by 0 bases, with 7 bases between. The CDR3 length is 13 residues. The CDR3 loop is CASSLDSTDTQYF. CDR3 DNA sequence: TGTGCCAGCAGCCTCGACAGCACAGATACGCAGTATTTT.

This clonotype was picked up a small number of times. The chain has TRBV4-3 and TRBJ2-1; D is perhaps TRBD2 (6 bases). CDR3 size: 16 residues. Trimming shortened V by 3 bases and J by 4 bases, and 16 bases separated the two germline ends. The germline V gene has CDR1 LGHNA and CDR2 YSLEER. CDR3 protein: CASSQQTSHGYNEQFF. In DNA form, the CDR3 reads TGCGCCAGCAGCCAGCAAACTAGCCATGGTTACAATGAGCAGTTCTTC.

This clonotype was observed a handful of times. The rearrangement links TRBV4-2 to TRBJ1-2; tentatively, D is TRBD1 (6 bases). CDR1 LGHNA and CDR2 YNFKEQ come from the germline V gene. V was cut by 0 bases and J by 8 bases, with 16 bases left in between. This CDR3 comprises 15 residues. The CDR3 sequence is CASSQEGAGLWGYTF. The CDR3 DNA reads TGTGCCAGCAGCCAAGAGGGGGCGGGACTTTGGGGCTACACCTTC.

The chain is built from TRBV7-9 and TRBJ1-2; D is uncertain. The CDR3 spans 13 residues. From germline, CDR1 is SEHNR and CDR2 FQNEAQ (reference sequence). The V end was cut by 3 bases, the J end by 8 bases, with 13 bases between. The CDR3 DNA reads as TGTGCCAGCAGCTTCCAGCCCCCAGCCGGCTACACCTTC. It codes for CASSFQPPAGYTF. The full variable domain, its missing parts supplied by reference TRBV7-9 and TRBJ1-2, is DTGVSQNPRHKITKRGQNVTFRCDPISEHNRLYWYRQTLGQGPEFLTYFQNEAQLEKSRLLSDRFSAERPKGSFSTLEIQRTEQGDSAMYLCASSFQPPAGYTFGSGTRLTVV.

There are a few counts of this clonotype. V is TRBV4-2 and J is TRBJ1-5; D unclear. Germline loops: CDR1 LGHNA, CDR2 YNFKEQ. The CDR3 has 15 residues. V dropped 0 bases and J dropped 4 bases, with 10 bases sitting between them. CDR3 protein: CASSQDLVSNQPQHF. CDR3 coding DNA: TGTGCCAGCAGCCAAGATCTCGTGAGTAATCAGCCCCAGCATTTT.

In this sample, this clonotype turned up a few times. Mismatch with germline at one junction end may stem from a read error. The rearrangement uses TRBV6-1 and TRBJ2-5; D is uncertain. The CDR3 is made up of 13 amino acids. The V gene's germline CDR1 is MNHNS and CDR2 SASEGT. In DNA form, the CDR3 reads TGTGCCAGCGGTTGGCAGATCCAAGAGACCAAGTACTTC. Translation: CASGWQIQETKYF.

This clonotype has just a few counts. This could be a read error, since a much larger clone is one nucleotide away. V gene TRBV4-2 combines with J gene TRBJ2-7; 9 positions agree with TRBD1. The J segment lost 6 bases and the V segment lost 4 bases, leaving 7 bases of the junction unmatched. Germline values: CDR1 LGHNA, CDR2 YNFKEQ. The CDR3 runs to 14 residues. The CDR3 loop is CASSLRDRDREQYF. The CDR3 DNA is TGTGCCAGCAGCCTCCGGGACAGGGATCGCGAGCAGTACTTC.

The chain recombines TRBV10-3 with TRBJ2-2, with TRBD2 identical over 7 bases. The CDR3 is made up of 12 amino acids. The germline V gene has CDR1 ENHRY and CDR2 SYGVKD. Unmatched junction bases numbered 4, after V lost 8 bases and J lost 7 bases. CDR3 in DNA: TGTGCCATCCCCAGCGGGATCGGGGAGCTGTTTTTT. Protein: CAIPSGIGELFF.

This clonotype was picked up a small number of times. The chain employs TRBV4-3 and TRBJ1-1; the match to TRBD1 covers 8 bases. V dropped 2 bases and J dropped 6; count of bases not matched to a gene: 2. Germline assignment: CDR1 LGHNA and CDR2 YSLEER. The CDR3 is 13 amino acids. In DNA, the CDR3 is TGCGCCAGCAGCCAACTACAGGGGGCTGAAGCTTTCTTT. Amino acids: CASSQLQGAEAFF.

This rearrangement joins TRBV6-6 to TRBJ1-5; D is unresolved. Germline loops: CDR1 MNHNY, CDR2 SVGAGI (reference sequence). This CDR3 spans 14 amino acids. Trimming cost V 5 bases and J 5 bases, with 13 bases left between them. The CDR3 nucleotides are TGTGCCAGCAGTAAAAAGACCGAATATCAGCCCCAGCATTTT. As protein: CASSKKTEYQPQHF.